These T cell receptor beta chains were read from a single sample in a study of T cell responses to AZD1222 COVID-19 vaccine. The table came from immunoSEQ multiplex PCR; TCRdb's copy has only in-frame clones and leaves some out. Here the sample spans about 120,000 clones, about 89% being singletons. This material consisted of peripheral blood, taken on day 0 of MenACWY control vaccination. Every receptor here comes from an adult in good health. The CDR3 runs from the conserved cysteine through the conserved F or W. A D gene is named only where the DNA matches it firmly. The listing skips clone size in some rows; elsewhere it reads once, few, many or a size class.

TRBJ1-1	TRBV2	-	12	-	TGTGCCAGCAGAGGGGATGCAACTGAAGCTTTCTTT	CASRGDATEAFF
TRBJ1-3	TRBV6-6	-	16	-	TGTGCCTGCATGGGGCAGGGGCAAATCTCTGGAAACACCATATATTTT	CACMGQGQISGNTIYF
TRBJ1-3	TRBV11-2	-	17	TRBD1	TGTGCCAGCAGCTTAGTAGGGACAGGGGCCTCTGGAAACACCATATATTTT	CASSLVGTGASGNTIYF
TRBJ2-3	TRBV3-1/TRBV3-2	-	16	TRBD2	TGTGCCAGCAGACGAGGACTAGCGGGAGGGGAGGATACGCAGTATTTT	CASRRGLAGGEDTQYF
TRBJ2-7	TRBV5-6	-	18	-	TGTGCCAGCAGCTATTGGATTCCCTTCTCGGACTTTACATACGAGCAGTACTTC	CASSYWIPFSDFTYEQYF
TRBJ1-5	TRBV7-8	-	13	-	TGTGCCAGCAGCTTAGACCAGGATCAGCCCCAGCATTTT	CASSLDQDQPQHF
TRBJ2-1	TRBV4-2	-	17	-	TGTGCCAGCAGCCAATCCAAGGGCCAGAGCTCCTACAATGAGCAGTTCTTC	CASSQSKGQSSYNEQFF
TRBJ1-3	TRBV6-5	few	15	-	TGTGCCAGCAGTCCCAAGGGGATGACTGGAAACACCATATATTTT	CASSPKGMTGNTIYF
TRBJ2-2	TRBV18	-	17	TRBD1	TGTGCCAGCTCACCACCCTCGACAGGGGGCGACACCGGGGAGCTGTTTTTT	CASSPPSTGGDTGELFF
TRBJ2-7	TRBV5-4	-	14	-	TGTGCCAGCAGCTTTTCACAGAATAGGAACGAGCAGTACTTC	CASSFSQNRNEQYF
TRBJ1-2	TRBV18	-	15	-	TGTGCCAGCTCACCACCTAACAACCCAAACTATGGCTACACCTTC	CASSPPNNPNYGYTF
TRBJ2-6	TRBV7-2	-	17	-	TGTGTCAGCAGCCCGTACTCAGCGAGCTCTGGGGCCAACGTCCTGACTTTC	CVSSPYSASSGANVLTF
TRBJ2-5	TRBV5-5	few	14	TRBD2	TGTGCCAGCAGCTTGGATAGCGGGATGGAGACCCAGTACTTC	CASSLDSGMETQYF
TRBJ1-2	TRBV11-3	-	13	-	TGTGCCAGCAGCTTTCCTGACAGTCTAAGCTACACCTTC	CASSFPDSLSYTF
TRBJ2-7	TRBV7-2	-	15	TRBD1	TGTGCCAGCAGCTCCAGCGGACAGGTATCCTACGAGCAGTACTTC	CASSSSGQVSYEQYF
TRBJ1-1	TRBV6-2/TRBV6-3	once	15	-	TGTGCCAGCAGTTACAAGTCTGGTCTGGGCACTGAAGCTTTCTTT	CASSYKSGLGTEAFF
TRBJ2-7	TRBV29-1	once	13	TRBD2	TGCAGCGTTGCGACGACTAGCACCTACGAGCAGTACTTC	CSVATTSTYEQYF
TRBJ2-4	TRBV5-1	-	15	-	TGCGCCAGCAGCTTGAGCTCAGGAGAAAAAAACATTCAGTACTTC	CASSLSSGEKNIQYF
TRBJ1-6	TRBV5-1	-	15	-	TGCGCCAGCAGCCCAGAAACGACCGGAGGGTCACCCCTCCACTTT	CASSPETTGGSPLHF
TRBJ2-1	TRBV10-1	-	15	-	TGCGCCAGCAGTGAGCGGGGGAGCTCCTACAATGAGCAGTTCTTC	CASSERGSSYNEQFF
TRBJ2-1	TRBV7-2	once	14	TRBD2	TGTGCCAGCAGCTTAACTAGCGGGAGCTTTGAGCAGTTCTTC	CASSLTSGSFEQFF
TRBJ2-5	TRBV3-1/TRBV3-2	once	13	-	TGTGCCAGCAGCCAGGAGGGGGTGGAGACCCAGTACTTC	CASSQEGVETQYF
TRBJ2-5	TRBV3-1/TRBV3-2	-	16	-	TGTGCCAGCAGCCAAGAGTGGGACTTCAGGCGGGGGACCCAGTACTTC	CASSQEWDFRRGTQYF
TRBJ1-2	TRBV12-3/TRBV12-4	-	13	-	TGTGCCAGCAGTCTAGGACAGAACTATGGCTACACCTTC	CASSLGQNYGYTF
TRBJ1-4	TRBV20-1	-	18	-	TGCAGTGCTAGTATCATACTGGGATCACGGGCAACTAATGAAAAACTGTTTTTT	CSASIILGSRATNEKLFF
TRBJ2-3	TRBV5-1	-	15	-	TGCGCCAGCAGCTTGATCGGCGGGAGCACAGATACGCAGTATTTT	CASSLIGGSTDTQYF
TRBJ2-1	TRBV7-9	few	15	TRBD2	TGTGCCAGCAGCGCCACTAGCGGGCCCGGGAATGAGCAGTTCTTC	CASSATSGPGNEQFF
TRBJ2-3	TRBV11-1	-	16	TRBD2	TGTGCCAGCAGCTTAGGTACTAGCGGAGTAACAGATACGCAGTATTTT	CASSLGTSGVTDTQYF
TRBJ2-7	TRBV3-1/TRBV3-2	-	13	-	TGTGCCAGCAGCTCCAGACAGGCCTACGAGCAGTACTTC	CASSSRQAYEQYF
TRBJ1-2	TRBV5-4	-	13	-	TGTGCCAGCAGCTCCGGCAGGGACTATGGCTACACCTTC	CASSSGRDYGYTF
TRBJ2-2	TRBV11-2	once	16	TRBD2	TGTGCCAGCAGCCTGGGACTAGCGGGATGGGCCGGGGAGCTGTTTTTT	CASSLGLAGWAGELFF
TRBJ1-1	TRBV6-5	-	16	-	TGTGCCAGCAGTTACGGGGTTAATTGGGGTTCCACTGAAGCTTTCTTT	CASSYGVNWGSTEAFF
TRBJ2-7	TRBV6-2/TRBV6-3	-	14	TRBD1	TGTGCCAGCAGTTCGGACAGGGTGGCCTACGAGCAGTACTTC	CASSSDRVAYEQYF
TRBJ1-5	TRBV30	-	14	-	TGTGCCTGGAGCGCCTTGGGGGGCTCGCAGCCCCAGCATTTT	CAWSALGGSQPQHF
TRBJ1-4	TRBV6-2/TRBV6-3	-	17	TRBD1	TGTGCCAGCAGTTACCTTCTAGGGGGCTCGACTAATGAAAAACTGTTTTTT	CASSYLLGGSTNEKLFF
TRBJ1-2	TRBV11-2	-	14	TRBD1	TGTGCCAGCAGCATCTCCGGGACAGGGAAGGGCTACACCTTC	CASSISGTGKGYTF
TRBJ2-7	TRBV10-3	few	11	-	TGTGCCATCAGTGAAGCCTACGAGCAGTACTTC	CAISEAYEQYF
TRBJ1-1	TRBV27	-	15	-	TGTGCCAGCAGTTTATCCACCCGAGGGGTCACTGAAGCTTTCTTT	CASSLSTRGVTEAFF
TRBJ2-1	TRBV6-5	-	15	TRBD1	TGTGCCAGCAGTTACTCGGGACAGATCTACAATGAGCAGTTCTTC	CASSYSGQIYNEQFF
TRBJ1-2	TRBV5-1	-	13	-	TGCGCCAGCAGCCTTGAGGGGAGCTGGGGCTACACCTTC	CASSLEGSWGYTF
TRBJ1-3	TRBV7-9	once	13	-	TGTGCCAGCAGCTTAGGGGTTGGAAACACCATATATTTT	CASSLGVGNTIYF
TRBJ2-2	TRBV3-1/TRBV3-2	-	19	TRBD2	TGTGCCAGCACCACGGGACTAGCGGGAGGAAACCTAAACACCGGGGAGCTGTTTTTT	CASTTGLAGGNLNTGELFF
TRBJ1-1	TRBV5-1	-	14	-	TGCGCCAGCAGGACCGGGGGGCGAGAGACTGAAGCTTTCTTT	CASRTGGRETEAFF
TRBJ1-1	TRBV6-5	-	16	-	TGTGCCAGCAGTTACGGCAGCCCATTCATGAACACTGAAGCTTTCTTT	CASSYGSPFMNTEAFF
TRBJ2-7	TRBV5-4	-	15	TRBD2	TGTGCCAGCAGCCATCGAGCTAGCGGGAGGTACGAGCAGTACTTC	CASSHRASGRYEQYF
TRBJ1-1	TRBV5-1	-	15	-	TGCGCCAGCAGCTTGGCGGGGGGGCCGAACACTGAAGCTTTCTTT	CASSLAGGPNTEAFF
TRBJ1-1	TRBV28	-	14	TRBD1	TGTGCCAGCAGTTTCCGACAGGGGAGTACTGAAGCTTTCTTT	CASSFRQGSTEAFF
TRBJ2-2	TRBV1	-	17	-	TGCACCAGCAGCCAAGCATGGGAACACCGGAACACCGGGGAGCTGTTTTTT	CTSSQAWEHRNTGELFF
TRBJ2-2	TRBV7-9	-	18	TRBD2	TGTGCCAGCAGCTTACAGGGACTAGCGGATTTGAACACCGGGGAGCTGTTTTTT	CASSLQGLADLNTGELFF
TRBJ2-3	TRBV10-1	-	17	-	TGCGCCAGCAGTGAGTCGACTCGCGGGATGGGCACAGATACGCAGTATTTT	CASSESTRGMGTDTQYF
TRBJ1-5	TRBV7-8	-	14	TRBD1	TGTGCCAGCAGCCCCATCAGGGGGCTTCAGCCCCAGCATTTT	CASSPIRGLQPQHF
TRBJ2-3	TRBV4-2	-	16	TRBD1	TGTGCCAGCAGCCAAGATCTGGGGCAGGGGGCAGATACGCAGTATTTT	CASSQDLGQGADTQYF
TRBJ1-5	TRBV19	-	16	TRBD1	TGTGCCAGTAGTTCCCCGGGACAGGGTGGGGATCAGCCCCAGCATTTT	CASSSPGQGGDQPQHF
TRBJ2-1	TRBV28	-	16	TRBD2	TGTGCCAGCAGTTTATTTGGACTAGCGGGAGTCAATGAGCAGTTCTTC	CASSLFGLAGVNEQFF
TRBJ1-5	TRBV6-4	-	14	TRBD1	TGTGCCAGCAGTGACTCACCAGGGGGGGAGCCCCAGCATTTT	CASSDSPGGEPQHF
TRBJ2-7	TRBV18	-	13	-	TGTGCCAGCTCCCCAGATACCCCCTACGAGCAGTACTTC	CASSPDTPYEQYF
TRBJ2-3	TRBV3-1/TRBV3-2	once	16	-	TGTGCCAGCAGCCAAGAGGGTGGGAGTCGTACAGATACGCAGTATTTT	CASSQEGGSRTDTQYF
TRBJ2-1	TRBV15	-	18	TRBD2	TGTGCCACCAGCAAAGCGGGACTAGCGGAGAGCTCCTACAATGAGCAGTTCTTC	CATSKAGLAESSYNEQFF